A selection of T cell receptor beta chains follows, all from one sample in a study of blood T cell repertoires in COVID-19. Clones were sequenced by immunoSEQ multiplex PCR, and TCRdb holds only the in-frame ones, with some missing. This table holds around 200,000 clones, 86% found once. Source material: peripheral blood. The receptors stem from a woman aged 45-59 years with acute or convalescent COVID-19. Each CDR3 is given with its conserved first and last residue. D genes are given only for firm matches. Not all rows give a size; the values are once, few, many and, for expanded clones, a class.

size	V	J	D	CDR3	DNA
.	TRBV9	TRBJ2-3	.	CASSALTDTQYF	TGTGCCAGCAGCGCCCTCACAGATACGCAGTATTTT
.	TRBV5-1	TRBJ2-6	.	CASSLESGSGANVLTF	TGCGCCAGCAGCTTGGAATCGGGCTCTGGGGCCAACGTCCTGACTTTC
.	TRBV24-1	TRBJ1-5	TRBD1	CATSELDRGAQPQHF	TGTGCCACCAGTGAACTGGACAGGGGCGCTCAGCCCCAGCATTTT
.	TRBV11-3	TRBJ2-2	TRBD2	CASSFRLAGNTGELFF	TGTGCCAGCAGCTTCAGACTAGCGGGAAACACCGGGGAGCTGTTTTTT
.	TRBV5-4	TRBJ1-1	.	CASSFSWNTEAFF	TGTGCCAGCAGCTTTTCGTGGAACACTGAAGCTTTCTTT
.	TRBV24-1	TRBJ2-7	.	CATSGTNYEQYF	TGTGCCACCAGTGGGACAAACTACGAGCAGTACTTC
.	TRBV11-3	TRBJ2-3	TRBD1	CASSRQTGHTDTQYF	TGTGCCAGCAGCCGTCAGACAGGGCACACAGATACGCAGTATTTT
.	TRBV10-3	TRBJ2-1	TRBD1	CAITRDRVPDEQFF	TGTGCCATAACCCGGGACAGGGTCCCTGATGAGCAGTTCTTC
.	TRBV2	TRBJ1-1	.	CASSVTGVDTEAFF	TGTGCCAGCAGTGTCACGGGGGTCGACACTGAAGCTTTCTTT
few	TRBV11-2	TRBJ2-1	TRBD2	CASSTRLSGTHNEQFF	TGTGCCAGCAGCACACGACTAAGCGGGACCCACAATGAGCAGTTCTTC
once	TRBV7-2	TRBJ1-1	.	CASSLGRAGAFF	TGTGCCAGCAGCTTAGGCCGGGCGGGAGCTTTCTTT
.	TRBV25-1	TRBJ2-7	TRBD2	CASSVSGTIYEQYF	TGTGCCAGCAGTGTTAGCGGGACTATATACGAGCAGTACTTC
.	TRBV5-5	TRBJ2-7	TRBD1	CASSLRTGEVEQYF	TGTGCCAGCAGCCTCCGGACAGGGGAAGTTGAGCAGTACTTC
.	TRBV29-1	TRBJ2-5	.	CSVKGVKETQYF	TGCAGCGTGAAGGGGGTGAAAGAGACCCAGTACTTC
.	TRBV10-2	TRBJ1-2	TRBD1	CASSTGQGLGYTF	TGCGCCAGCAGTACGGGACAGGGGCTTGGCTACACCTTC
.	TRBV15	TRBJ1-3	.	CATSWEGNTIYF	TGTGCCACCAGCTGGGAGGGGAACACCATATATTTT
once	TRBV10-3	TRBJ1-2	.	CAIGPQDYGYTF	TGTGCCATCGGCCCCCAGGACTATGGCTACACCTTC
.	TRBV19	TRBJ1-1	TRBD1	CASRGTGLYTEAFF	TGTGCCAGTAGGGGGACAGGTTTATACACTGAAGCTTTCTTT
.	TRBV5-4	TRBJ1-2	TRBD1	CASSPTGSNYGYTF	TGTGCCAGCAGTCCGACAGGGTCTAACTATGGCTACACCTTC
.	TRBV10-2	TRBJ2-2	.	CASSESQGWTGELFF	TGCGCCAGCAGTGAGTCGCAGGGGTGGACCGGGGAGCTGTTTTTT
.	TRBV18	TRBJ1-1	.	CASSPGQNTEAFF	TGTGCCAGCTCACCAGGACAGAACACTGAAGCTTTCTTT
.	TRBV11-2	TRBJ1-3	.	CASTPVHQGWDTIYF	TGTGCCAGCACCCCCGTCCACCAGGGATGGGACACCATATATTTT
.	TRBV3-1/TRBV3-2	TRBJ2-1	TRBD2	CASSRAGLNSYNEQFF	TGTGCCAGCAGCCGGGCGGGACTAAACTCCTACAATGAGCAGTTCTTC
.	TRBV2	TRBJ1-5	TRBD1	CASSDNRGSQPQHF	TGTGCCAGCAGTGATAACAGGGGAAGTCAGCCCCAGCATTTT
.	TRBV6-5	TRBJ1-3	.	CASSYSYSSSGNTIYF	TGTGCCAGCAGTTACTCCTACAGCTCCTCTGGAAACACCATATATTTT
.	TRBV5-1	TRBJ2-2	TRBD2	CASSSTVLAGETGELFF	TGCGCCAGCAGCTCGACCGTACTAGCGGGAGAAACCGGGGAGCTGTTTTTT